This record looks at one T cell receptor (beta chain) sequence and its context. The antigen remains unidentified. The same CDR3 is also encoded by other DNA sequences in this sample. The sample originates from a study of shared clonotypes between healthy human individuals. V lost 3 bases and J 0 bases, leaving 9 bases between the germline ends. CDR3 size: 15 residues. Germline lookup yields CDR1 KGHSH and CDR2 LQKENI. Findings and limits, study-wide: When naive CD4 clonotypes were compared across several donors, approximately 5% were shared. Sampling included only blood; tissue repertoires likely differ.

Template for every sorted-subset replicate PCR totaled 200 to 250 ng DNA, 25,000 to 35,000 T cell genomes. Data came from immunoSEQ multiplex PCR; TCRdb stores just in-frame clones and leaves some out. There are some 1.5 million clones in the sample; around 97% occur only once, and approximately 1% lies in the top ten. The sequence was obtained from a man younger than 45 in good health. The chain carries TRBV18 and TRBJ2-1; the D gene is possibly TRBD1 (5 bases). The sample taken for sequencing was naive CD4+ T cells sorted from blood. Stated subset: CD45RA+ positively selected. DNA for the CDR3: TGTGCCAGCTCACCGGCAGGGCCCTCCTACAATGAGCAGTTCTTC. This encodes CASSPAGPSYNEQFF.